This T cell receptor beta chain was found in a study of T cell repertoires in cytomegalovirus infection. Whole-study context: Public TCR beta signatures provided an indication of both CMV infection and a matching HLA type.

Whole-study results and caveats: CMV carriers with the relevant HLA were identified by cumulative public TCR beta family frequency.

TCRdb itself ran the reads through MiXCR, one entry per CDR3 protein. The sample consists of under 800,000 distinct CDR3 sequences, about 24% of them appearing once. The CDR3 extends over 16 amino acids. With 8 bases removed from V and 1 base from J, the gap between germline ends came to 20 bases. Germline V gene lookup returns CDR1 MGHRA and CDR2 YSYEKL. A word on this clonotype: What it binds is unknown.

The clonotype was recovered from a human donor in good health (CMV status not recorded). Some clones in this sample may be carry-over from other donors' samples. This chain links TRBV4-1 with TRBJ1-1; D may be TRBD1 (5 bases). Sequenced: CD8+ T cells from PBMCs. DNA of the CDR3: TGCGCCAGCTCTTCAAGATTGGGAGGGGAGAACACTGAAGCTTTCTTT. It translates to CASSSRLGGENTEAFF.